Listed below are T cell receptor beta chains from one sample, sequenced in a study of identical twins. One entry per CDR3 protein results from TCRdb running MiXCR on the 5' RACE reads. The sample comprises approximately 550,000 distinct CDR3 sequences, more than 20% of which are singletons, and approximately 0.5% rests with the top ten. These same records also appear under a second study, on yellow fever vaccine responses in identical twins.

The sequencing input was CD4+ T cells sorted from blood. The receptors here all came from a woman aged 18-29 years in good health. CDR3s include the opening cysteine and the closing phenylalanine or tryptophan. Each record gives: D gene, clone size, V gene, J gene, CDR3 protein, CDR3 DNA. The D gene is left open where the match is weak. Clone size, where shown, is once, few, many, or a class for clones that have expanded.

D gene: NA; clone size: NA; V gene: TRBV12-3/TRBV12-4; J gene: TRBJ2-1; CDR3 protein: CASSFQGGSLGEQFF; CDR3 DNA: TGTGCCAGCAGTTTTCAGGGGGGCTCATTAGGTGAGCAGTTCTTC
D gene: NA; clone size: many; V gene: TRBV7-2; J gene: TRBJ2-5; CDR3 protein: CASSSTGRETQYF; CDR3 DNA: TGTGCCAGCAGCTCGACGGGGCGAGAGACCCAGTACTTC
D gene: NA; clone size: NA; V gene: TRBV25-1; J gene: TRBJ2-6; CDR3 protein: CATQTDISGANVLTF; CDR3 DNA: TGTGCCACCCAGACAGATATCTCTGGGGCCAACGTCCTGACTTTC
D gene: NA; clone size: NA; V gene: TRBV2; J gene: TRBJ1-1; CDR3 protein: CASSEIGVVGEAFF; CDR3 DNA: TGTGCCAGCAGTGAAATTGGCGTGGTGGGTGAAGCTTTCTTT
D gene: TRBD1; clone size: NA; V gene: TRBV5-1; J gene: TRBJ2-1; CDR3 protein: CASSSGVGQGSLNEQFF; CDR3 DNA: TGCGCCAGCAGCTCGGGGGTGGGACAGGGAAGTCTCAATGAGCAGTTCTTC
D gene: NA; clone size: few; V gene: TRBV4-2; J gene: TRBJ1-6; CDR3 protein: CASSLGTGPGEIWGDSPLHF; CDR3 DNA: TGTGCCAGCAGCCTAGGAACAGGGCCAGGCGAGATTTGGGGTGATTCACCCCTCCACTTT
D gene: NA; clone size: few; V gene: TRBV9; J gene: TRBJ1-6; CDR3 protein: CASSGGAAVDSPLHF; CDR3 DNA: TGTGCCAGCAGCGGAGGGGCGGCCGTGGATTCACCCCTCCACTTT
D gene: NA; clone size: once; V gene: TRBV20-1; J gene: TRBJ2-1; CDR3 protein: CSAQGGGTNSYNEQFF; CDR3 DNA: TGCAGTGCTCAGGGGGGGGGGACCAACTCCTACAATGAGCAGTTCTTC
D gene: NA; clone size: NA; V gene: TRBV4-1; J gene: TRBJ1-6; CDR3 protein: CASSHRRRWTAPLKYSPLHF; CDR3 DNA: TGCGCCAGCAGCCACCGCCGTCGGTGGACAGCTCCCCTTAAATATTCACCCCTCCACTTT
D gene: NA; clone size: few; V gene: TRBV28; J gene: TRBJ2-1; CDR3 protein: CASRDGWLKDEQFF; CDR3 DNA: TGTGCCAGCAGAGATGGTTGGCTAAAGGATGAGCAGTTCTTC
D gene: TRBD1; clone size: NA; V gene: TRBV4-1; J gene: TRBJ1-6; CDR3 protein: CASSKTSGQGISPLHF; CDR3 DNA: TGCGCCAGCAGCAAAACCTCGGGACAGGGAATTTCACCCCTCCACTTT
D gene: TRBD1; clone size: NA; V gene: TRBV12-3/TRBV12-4; J gene: TRBJ2-3; CDR3 protein: CASRLGTGGSDTQYF; CDR3 DNA: TGTGCCAGCAGACTCGGGACAGGGGGCTCAGATACGCAGTATTTT
D gene: TRBD1; clone size: once; V gene: TRBV7-9; J gene: TRBJ2-7; CDR3 protein: CASSGYGQERSYEQYF; CDR3 DNA: TGTGCCAGCAGCGGATACGGACAGGAGCGATCCTACGAGCAGTACTTC
D gene: NA; clone size: NA; V gene: TRBV9; J gene: TRBJ2-7; CDR3 protein: CASSVQQGWEQYF; CDR3 DNA: TGTGCCAGCAGCGTTCAACAGGGTTGGGAGCAGTACTTC
D gene: TRBD2; clone size: NA; V gene: TRBV11-2; J gene: TRBJ2-3; CDR3 protein: CASGRTSGHGDTQYF; CDR3 DNA: TGTGCCAGCGGCCGGACTAGCGGTCATGGGGATACGCAGTATTTT